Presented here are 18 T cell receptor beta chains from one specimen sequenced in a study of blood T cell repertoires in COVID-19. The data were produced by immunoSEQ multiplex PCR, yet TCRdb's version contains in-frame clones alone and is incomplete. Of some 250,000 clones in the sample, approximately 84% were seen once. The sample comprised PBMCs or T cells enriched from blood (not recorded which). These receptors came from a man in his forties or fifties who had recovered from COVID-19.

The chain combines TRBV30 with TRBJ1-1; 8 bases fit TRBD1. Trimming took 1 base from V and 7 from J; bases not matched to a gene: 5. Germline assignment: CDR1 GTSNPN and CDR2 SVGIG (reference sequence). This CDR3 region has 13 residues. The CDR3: CAWSETGALEAFF. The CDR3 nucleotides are TGTGCCTGGAGTGAGACAGGGGCACTTGAAGCTTTCTTT.

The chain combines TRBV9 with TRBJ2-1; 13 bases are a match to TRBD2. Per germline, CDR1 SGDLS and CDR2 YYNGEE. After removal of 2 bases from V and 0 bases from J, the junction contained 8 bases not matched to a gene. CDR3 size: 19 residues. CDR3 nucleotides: TGTGCCAGCAGCGTTCGTGGGACTAGCGGGGCGAACTCCTACAATGAGCAGTTCTTC. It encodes CASSVRGTSGANSYNEQFF.

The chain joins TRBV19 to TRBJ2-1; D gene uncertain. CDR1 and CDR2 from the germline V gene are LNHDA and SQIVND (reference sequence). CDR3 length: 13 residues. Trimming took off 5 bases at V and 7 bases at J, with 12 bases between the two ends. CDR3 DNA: TGTGCCAGTAGTCTGTCTATCGTGAATGAGCAGTTCTTC. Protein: CASSLSIVNEQFF.

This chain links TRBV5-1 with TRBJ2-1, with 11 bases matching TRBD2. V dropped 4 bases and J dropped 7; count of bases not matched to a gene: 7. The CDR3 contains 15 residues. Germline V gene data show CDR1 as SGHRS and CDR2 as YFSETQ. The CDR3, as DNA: TGCGCCAGCAGCATGGCTAGCGGGAGGCTAAATGAGCAGTTCTTC. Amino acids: CASSMASGRLNEQFF.

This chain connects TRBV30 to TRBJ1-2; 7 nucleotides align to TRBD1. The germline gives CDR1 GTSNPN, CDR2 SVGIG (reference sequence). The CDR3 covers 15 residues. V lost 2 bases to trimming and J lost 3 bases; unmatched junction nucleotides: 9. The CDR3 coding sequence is TGTGCCTGGAGTTTCCGGGACAGAGCTGACTATGGCTACACCTTC. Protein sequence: CAWSFRDRADYGYTF.

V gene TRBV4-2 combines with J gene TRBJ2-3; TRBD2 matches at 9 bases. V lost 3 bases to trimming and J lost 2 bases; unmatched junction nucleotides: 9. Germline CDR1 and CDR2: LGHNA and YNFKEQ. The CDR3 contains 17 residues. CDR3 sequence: CASSQPRGLANTDTQYF. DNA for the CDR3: TGTGCCAGCAGCCAGCCCCGAGGACTAGCGAACACAGATACGCAGTATTTT.

DNA of the CDR3: TGTGCCAGCAGCCCGCGGACTAGATCAGATACGCAGTATTTT. As protein: CASSPRTRSDTQYF. V and J are TRBV7-8 and TRBJ2-3; 7 positions agree with TRBD2. V shed 5 bases and J 4 bases; nucleotides not matched to a gene: 6. Germline V gene data show CDR1 as SGHVS and CDR2 as FQNEAQ. The CDR3 spans 14 residues.

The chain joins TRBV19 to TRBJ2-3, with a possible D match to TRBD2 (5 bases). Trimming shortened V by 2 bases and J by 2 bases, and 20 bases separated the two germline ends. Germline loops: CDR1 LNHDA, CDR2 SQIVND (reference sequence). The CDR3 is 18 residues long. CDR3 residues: CASSISRGSGSYTDTQYF. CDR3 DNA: TGTGCCAGTAGTATAAGCCGAGGGAGTGGGTCCTACACAGATACGCAGTATTTT.

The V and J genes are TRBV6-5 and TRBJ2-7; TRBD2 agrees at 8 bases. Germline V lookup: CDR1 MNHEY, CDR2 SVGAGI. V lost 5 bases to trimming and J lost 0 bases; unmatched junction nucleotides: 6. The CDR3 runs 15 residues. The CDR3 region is CASSRVSGSSYEQYF. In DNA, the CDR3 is TGTGCCAGCAGTCGGGTCAGCGGGAGCTCCTACGAGCAGTACTTC.

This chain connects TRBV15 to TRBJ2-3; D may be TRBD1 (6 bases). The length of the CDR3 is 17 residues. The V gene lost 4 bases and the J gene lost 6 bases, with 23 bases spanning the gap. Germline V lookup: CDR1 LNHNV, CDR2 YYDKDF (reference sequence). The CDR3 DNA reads TGTGCCACCAGCACCGGACGAGGGGCCAGGGGTATGGATACGCAGTATTTT. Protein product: CATSTGRGARGMDTQYF.

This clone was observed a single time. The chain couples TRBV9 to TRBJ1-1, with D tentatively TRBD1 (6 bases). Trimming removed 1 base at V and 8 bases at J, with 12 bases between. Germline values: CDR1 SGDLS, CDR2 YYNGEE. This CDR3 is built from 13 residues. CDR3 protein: CASSVIGTTEAFF. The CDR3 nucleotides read TGTGCCAGCAGCGTAATCGGGACAACCGAAGCTTTCTTT.

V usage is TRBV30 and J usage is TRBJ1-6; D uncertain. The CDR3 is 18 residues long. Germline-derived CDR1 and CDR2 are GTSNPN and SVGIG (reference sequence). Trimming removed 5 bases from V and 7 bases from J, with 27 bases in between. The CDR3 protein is CAWEASSSTRVRNSPLHF. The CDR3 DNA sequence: TGTGCCTGGGAGGCCTCTTCGTCGACTAGGGTCCGCAATTCACCCCTCCACTTT.

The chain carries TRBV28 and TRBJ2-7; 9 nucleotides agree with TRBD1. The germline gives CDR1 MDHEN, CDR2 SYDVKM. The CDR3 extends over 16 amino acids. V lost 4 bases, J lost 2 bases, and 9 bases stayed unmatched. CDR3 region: CASSSPGTGTPYEQYF. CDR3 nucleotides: TGTGCCAGCAGTTCCCCCGGGACAGGGACACCCTACGAGCAGTACTTC.

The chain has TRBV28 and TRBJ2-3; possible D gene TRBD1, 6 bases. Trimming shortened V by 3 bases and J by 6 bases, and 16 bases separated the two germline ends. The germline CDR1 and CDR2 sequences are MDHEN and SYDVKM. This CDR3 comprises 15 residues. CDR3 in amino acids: CASSFGDRPTDTQYF. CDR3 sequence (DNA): TGTGCCAGCAGTTTCGGAGACAGGCCCACGGATACGCAGTATTTT.

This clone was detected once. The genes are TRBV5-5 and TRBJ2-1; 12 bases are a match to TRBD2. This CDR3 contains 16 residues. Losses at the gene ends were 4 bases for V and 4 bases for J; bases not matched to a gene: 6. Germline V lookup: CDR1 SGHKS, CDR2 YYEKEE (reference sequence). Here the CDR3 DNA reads TGTGCCAGCAGCGTGGGACTAGCGGGCGGATACAATGAGCAGTTCTTC. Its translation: CASSVGLAGGYNEQFF.

The CDR3 protein is CASSRTENSNQPQHF. CDR3 bases: TGTGCCAGCAGCCGGACAGAAAATAGCAATCAGCCCCAGCATTTT. The V call is TRBV7-2, the J call TRBJ1-5, with D possibly matching TRBD1 (6 bases). The length of the CDR3 is 15 residues. Germline CDR1 reads SGHTA; CDR2 reads FQGNSA. V was cut by 5 bases and J by 0 bases, with 11 bases left in between.

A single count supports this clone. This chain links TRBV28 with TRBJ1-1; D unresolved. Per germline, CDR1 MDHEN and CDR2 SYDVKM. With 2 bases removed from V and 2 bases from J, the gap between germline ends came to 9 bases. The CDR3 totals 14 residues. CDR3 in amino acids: CASSLGSRNTEAFF. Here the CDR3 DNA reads TGTGCCAGCAGTTTAGGGAGCAGAAACACTGAAGCTTTCTTT.

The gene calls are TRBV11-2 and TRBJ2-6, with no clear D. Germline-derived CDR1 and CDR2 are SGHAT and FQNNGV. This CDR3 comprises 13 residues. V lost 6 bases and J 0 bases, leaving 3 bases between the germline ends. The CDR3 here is CASRASGANVLTF. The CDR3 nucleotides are TGTGCCAGCAGGGCCTCTGGGGCCAACGTCCTGACTTTC.